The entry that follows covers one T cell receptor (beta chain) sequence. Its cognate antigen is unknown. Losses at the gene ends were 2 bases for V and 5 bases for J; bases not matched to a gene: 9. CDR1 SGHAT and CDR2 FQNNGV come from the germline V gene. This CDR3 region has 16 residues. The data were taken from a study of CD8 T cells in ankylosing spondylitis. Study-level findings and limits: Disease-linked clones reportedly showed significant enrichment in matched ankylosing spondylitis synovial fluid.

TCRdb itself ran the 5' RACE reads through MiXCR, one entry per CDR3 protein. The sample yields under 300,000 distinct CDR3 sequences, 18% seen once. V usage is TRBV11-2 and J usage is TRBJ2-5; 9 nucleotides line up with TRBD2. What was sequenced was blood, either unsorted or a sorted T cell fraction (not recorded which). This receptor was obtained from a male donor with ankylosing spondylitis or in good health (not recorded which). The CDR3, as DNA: TGTGCCAGCAGCTTATTAGTTAGCGGGAGTCTGGAGACCCAGTACTTC. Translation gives CASSLLVSGSLETQYF.